This TCR beta chain was found in a study of cytomegalovirus exposure and HLA in healthy donors. Regarding the study as a whole: Some V segments could not be told apart, so they were left out, TRBV6-2 and TRBV6-3 among them.

The PCR used 60 Vbeta and 13 Jbeta primers. In the authors' methods: As a later analysis found, there were 78 million or so unique TCR beta chains, of which roughly 11 million were shared. The protocol was immunoSEQ multiplex PCR, while the TCRdb copy is restricted to in-frame clones and leaves out a portion. Clone size and V and J calls were adopted from that table, with D and trimming inferred from the DNA. The sample shows some 94,000 clones, just under 70% of them seen only once. Worth noting for this clone: What it binds is not known.

Losses at the gene ends were 5 bases for V and 5 bases for J; bases not matched to a gene: 10. The CDR3 consists of 15 residues. Germline V gene sequence: CDR1 MNHNS, CDR2 SASEGT. The chain has TRBV6-1 and TRBJ2-7, with TRBD2 matching over 9 bases. The sample comprised PBMCs. The receptor was derived from a man aged 45 to 65 in good health and CMV-seronegative. In DNA, the CDR3 is TGTGCCAGCAGTTTTGGACTAGCGTTGGGGGACGAGCAGTACGTC. The encoded protein is CASSFGLALGDEQYV.